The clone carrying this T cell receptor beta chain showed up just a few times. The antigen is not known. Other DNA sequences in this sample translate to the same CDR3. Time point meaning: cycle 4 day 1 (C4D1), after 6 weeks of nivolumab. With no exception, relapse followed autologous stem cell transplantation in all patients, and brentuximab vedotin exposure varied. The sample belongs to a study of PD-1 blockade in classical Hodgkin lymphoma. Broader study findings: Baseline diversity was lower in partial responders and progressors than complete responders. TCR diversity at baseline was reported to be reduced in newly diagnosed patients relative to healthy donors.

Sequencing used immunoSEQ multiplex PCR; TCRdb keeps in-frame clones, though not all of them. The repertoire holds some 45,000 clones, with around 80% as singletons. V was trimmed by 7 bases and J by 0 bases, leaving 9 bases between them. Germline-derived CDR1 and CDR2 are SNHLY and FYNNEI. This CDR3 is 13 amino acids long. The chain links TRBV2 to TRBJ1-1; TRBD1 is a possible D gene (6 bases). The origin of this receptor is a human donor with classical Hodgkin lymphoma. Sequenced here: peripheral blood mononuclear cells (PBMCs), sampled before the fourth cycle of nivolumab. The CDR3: CASTEGVNTEAFF. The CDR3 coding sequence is TGTGCCAGCACCGAGGGGGTGAACACTGAAGCTTTCTTT.